This T cell receptor beta chain was retrieved from a study of blood T cell repertoires in COVID-19. Study-level information: COVID-19 samples, acute and convalescent, were from the United States, Italy and Spain.

V was clipped by 4 bases and J by 0 bases; unmatched bases: 13. CDR3 length: 18 amino acids. Germline loops: CDR1 LGHNA, CDR2 YNFKEQ. TCRdb's table, derived via immunoSEQ multiplex PCR, lists solely in-frame clones and lacks some. The table has some 360,000 clones, approximately 89% seen once. The chain links TRBV4-2 to TRBJ1-1; 8 nucleotides match TRBD1. Sequences were obtained from peripheral blood. The receptor was derived from a woman aged 55-75 years with COVID-19, enrolled during active disease. The CDR3 DNA follows: TGTGCCAGCAGCCCAGTCTTAGCAGGGGGCAACATGAACACTGAAGCTTTCTTT. Amino acid sequence: CASSPVLAGGNMNTEAFF.